This TCR beta chain was observed in a study of PD-L1 blockade in urothelial cancer (TCRdb year 2017). Background for the entire study: All patients started therapy in the mid-2010s and received atezolizumab 1,200 mg intravenously every 3 weeks. Roughly 10 patients achieved durable clinical benefit and approximately 20 did not. An exploratory multi-omic analysis was conducted of the somatic, immune and clinical correlates of response to PD-L1 blockade with atezolizumab in urothelial cancer. Twenty-nine patients had pretreatment blood TCR-seq, roughly 25 had at least one posttreatment blood collection, and roughly 25 had tumor TCR-seq. Blood samples gave median yields of roughly 150,000 T cells and approximately 80,000 unique TCRs, along with a median clonality of around 0.075. In the same patients, whole exome sequencing and RNA sequencing of pretreatment tumors were performed in addition to TCR sequencing. Durable clinical benefit was defined as a progression-free survival longer than 6 months, and TCR features were additionally tested against progression-free survival and overall survival. Pretreatment tumor samples, along with matched peripheral blood collected serially before and after atezolizumab treatment, underwent TCR sequencing. About 90% of the roughly 29 patients were identified as males with urothelial cancer of bladder origin, and a prior smoking history was reported by 18 of 29 patients. An ECOG performance status of 0 or 1 was recorded for the patients, and 0 to 3 prior chemotherapy regimens had been received by the patients. Blood samples were analyzed at 3 weeks after treatment start (second dose) and at 6 weeks after treatment start. General findings and caveats noted by the study authors: At 3 weeks after the start of treatment, tumor-associated TCR clones in peripheral blood had expanded more in patients with durable benefit (n ≈ 20, p = 0.022). Because of the small sample size (n of about 30) and the many exploratory analyses performed, the results are intended to be regarded as hypothesis-generating. A pretreatment peripheral blood TCR clonality below the median was linked to improved progression-free and overall survival.

Synthetic TCR analog templates were spiked into each PCR so that absolute template abundance could be estimated from read counts. Using the immunoSEQ assay, TCRbeta CDR3 regions were amplified from genomic DNA with bias-controlled V and J gene primers. Sequencing of rearranged TCRbeta segments was done at approximately 20X coverage. The paper's data handling went like this. Sequencing errors were corrected by clustering and CDR3s were annotated against IMGT to assign V, D and J genes. Downstream analyses used only productive TCRbeta rearrangements and left out out-of-frame or stop-codon sequences. Clonality was computed as one minus Shannon entropy normalized by the log of the number of unique productive sequences. Fisher's exact test with Benjamini-Hochberg correction, using a cutoff of adjusted p below 0.01, was how clones that differed between time points or between blood and tumor were identified. What TCRdb holds here is the immuneACCESS table cut down to in-frame rearrangements. Part of the clones is not present; checked against another copy, under half of the missing clones reflect an unresolved V gene, and the others are unexplained. V and J calls and clone size are those listed in that table; D and trimming were worked out from the DNA. In all, the sample holds roughly 38,000 clones, and about four fifths of those were seen once. The ten largest clones add up to approximately 3.6% of the sample.

After removal of 7 bases from V and 9 bases from J, the junction retains 10 bases not matched to a gene. CDR3 length: 14 amino acids, cysteine to phenylalanine. Of the read, only the CDR3 DNA is kept; its 42 bases are in frame from base 1. CDR1 and CDR2, per the germline V gene, are SGHRS and YFSETQ. As concerns this clone: No cognate antigen has been identified for it. Base qualities are not provided; no much larger clone lies one nucleotide away.

A total of roughly 30 patients with locally advanced or metastatic urothelial carcinoma, treated at Memorial Sloan Kettering on a trial protocol, made up the cohort. Peripheral blood mononuclear cells were collected pretreatment and during treatment, with between 1 and 8 total time points obtained per patient. The Qiagen DNeasy Blood extraction kit was used to purify genomic DNA from total PBMCs and from tumor samples. PBMCs were collected pretreatment and during treatment, and were isolated and stored as previously described. This chain is built from TRBV5-1 and TRBJ2-1, with TRBD2 identical over 10 junction bases. This TCR came from an older man with urothelial cancer. Specimen: PBMCs, collected around atezolizumab (anti-PD-L1) treatment. DNA sequence: TGCGCCAGCTACCAGCGGGGGGGTCGGCGTGAGCAGTTCTTC. Its protein is CASYQRGGRREQFF.